This T cell receptor beta chain was identified during a study of CD8 T cells in Susac syndrome. After extraction with the RNeasy kit, roughly 0.45 to 1 ug of the RNA was reverse transcribed using random hexamers. Multiplex immunoSEQ PCR targeted 54 Vbeta and 13 Jbeta TCR beta segments. Via MiXCR, TCRdb re-called the immunoSEQ multiplex PCR reads, giving one row per CDR3 protein. The profile shows roughly 110,000 distinct CDR3 sequences, around 90% of them singletons. V lost 0 bases and J 6 bases, leaving 8 bases between the germline ends. The V gene's germline CDR1 is SGHAT and CDR2 FQNNGV. This CDR3 is built from 14 residues.

Specimen: CD4+ T cells from PBMCs. The sequence came from a human donor in good health. This chain uses TRBV11-2 with TRBJ2-2; no reliable D call. CDR3 DNA sequence: TGTGCCAGCAGCTTAGATGGAAAGGCCGGGGAGCTGTTTTTT. Protein: CASSLDGKAGELFF.